Listed below are T cell receptor beta chains from one sample, sequenced in a study of blood T cell repertoires in COVID-19. Sequencing was performed with immunoSEQ multiplex PCR; in TCRdb, only in-frame clones are kept and a portion is missing. The sample comprises 380,000 or so clones, roughly 90% of which are singletons, and 1% to 1.5% rests with the top ten. Material for sequencing was peripheral blood. The receptors derive from a middle-aged man with acute or convalescent COVID-19. CDR3s include the opening cysteine and the closing phenylalanine or tryptophan. Each record gives: J gene, clone size, D gene, V gene, CDR3 DNA, CDR3 protein. D genes are given only for firm matches. Expanded clones are given a class, and other clones once, few, many or no size at all.

j_gene: TRBJ2-3
abundance: -
d_gene: -
v_gene: TRBV19
CDR3nt: TGTGCCAGTAGTATGCGAATTGGACTGATCAACACAGATACGCAGTATTTT
CDR3aa: CASSMRIGLINTDTQYF

j_gene: TRBJ2-5
abundance: once
d_gene: -
v_gene: TRBV7-3
CDR3nt: TGTGCCAGCAGCGCGGATCGAGAGACCCAGTACTTC
CDR3aa: CASSADRETQYF

j_gene: TRBJ1-3
abundance: -
d_gene: -
v_gene: TRBV10-3
CDR3nt: TGTGCCATCTTCCCGGGTCCCTCTGGAAACACCATATATTTT
CDR3aa: CAIFPGPSGNTIYF

j_gene: TRBJ1-2
abundance: -
d_gene: -
v_gene: TRBV5-4
CDR3nt: TGTGCCAGCAGCTCCGCCCAACAGACTAACTATGGCTACACCTTC
CDR3aa: CASSSAQQTNYGYTF

j_gene: TRBJ2-7
abundance: -
d_gene: TRBD2
v_gene: TRBV7-9
CDR3nt: TGTGCCAGCAGCTTACTGGTGACTACCGGGCGGGAGGGCGAGCAGTACTTC
CDR3aa: CASSLLVTTGREGEQYF

j_gene: TRBJ1-5
abundance: -
d_gene: TRBD1
v_gene: TRBV10-3
CDR3nt: TGTGCCATCAGTGGGGACAGGGGGCACAATCAGCCCCAGCATTTT
CDR3aa: CAISGDRGHNQPQHF

j_gene: TRBJ2-1
abundance: -
d_gene: TRBD2
v_gene: TRBV3-1/TRBV3-2
CDR3nt: TGTGCCAGCAGCCCAATTGCGGGCCTAGCGGGGGGCAATGAGCAGTTCTTC
CDR3aa: CASSPIAGLAGGNEQFF

j_gene: TRBJ1-2
abundance: -
d_gene: -
v_gene: TRBV19
CDR3nt: TGTGCCAGTAGTATTAGGAGGCCTCTTTATGGCTACACCTTC
CDR3aa: CASSIRRPLYGYTF

j_gene: TRBJ1-1
abundance: once
d_gene: -
v_gene: TRBV12-3/TRBV12-4
CDR3nt: TGTGCCAGCAGTTTACAGGGGAACACTGAAGCTTTCTTT
CDR3aa: CASSLQGNTEAFF

j_gene: TRBJ2-1
abundance: -
d_gene: TRBD2
v_gene: TRBV7-9
CDR3nt: TGTGCCAGCAGCTTAGGACTAGCGGTCAACAATGAGCAGTTCTTC
CDR3aa: CASSLGLAVNNEQFF

j_gene: TRBJ2-5
abundance: -
d_gene: TRBD1
v_gene: TRBV7-9
CDR3nt: TGTGCCAGCAGCACCCCTCGGACAGGGGAAGAGACCCAGTACTTC
CDR3aa: CASSTPRTGEETQYF

j_gene: TRBJ1-1
abundance: -
d_gene: -
v_gene: TRBV29-1
CDR3nt: TGCAGCGTTGAAATGCGGAGGGTAAACACTGAAGCTTTCTTT
CDR3aa: CSVEMRRVNTEAFF

j_gene: TRBJ1-2
abundance: -
d_gene: TRBD1
v_gene: TRBV27
CDR3nt: TGTGCCAGCAGAGCTCTAAGTGGACAGGGTGGAGGGGGCTACACCTTC
CDR3aa: CASRALSGQGGGGYTF